A selection of T cell receptor beta chains follows, all from one sample in a study of early T cells in non-severe SARS-CoV-2 infection. TCRdb reprocessed the 5' RACE reads with MiXCR, giving one entry per CDR3 protein. The sample carries 95,000 to 150,000 distinct CDR3 sequences, just under 15% recorded once. The sequencing input was whole blood. Receptors were obtained from an adult who was a healthcare worker with PCR-confirmed SARS-CoV-2 infection or an uninfected control (not recorded which). Both conserved end residues are part of each CDR3. D genes are given only for firm matches. Where a row states a size, it is once, few, many or the class of an expanded clone; other rows omit it.

cdr3_aa cdr3_nt d_call clone_size j_call v_call
CSVSRAGLTDTQYF TGCAGCGTTAGTCGGGCGGGGCTCACAGATACGCAGTATTTT . . TRBJ2-3 TRBV29-1
CASSPGLQETQYF TGTGCCAGCAGTCCCGGGCTCCAAGAGACCCAGTACTTC . . TRBJ2-5 TRBV6-6
CATQEGRLNSPLHF TGTGCCACCCAGGAGGGCAGACTTAATTCACCCCTCCACTTT . few TRBJ1-6 TRBV10-3
CASSQETGENTEAFF TGTGCCAGCTCACAGGAGACAGGGGAGAACACTGAAGCTTTCTTT TRBD1 few TRBJ1-1 TRBV18
CASSSALLPYGYTF TGTGCCAGCTCATCAGCTCTTCTGCCCTATGGCTACACCTTC . . TRBJ1-2 TRBV18
CSASVDRDQPQHF TGCAGTGCTAGTGTCGACAGGGATCAGCCCCAGCATTTT TRBD1 . TRBJ1-5 TRBV20-1
CASSVSGGPDTQYF TGTGCCAGCAGCGTTAGCGGGGGGCCAGATACGCAGTATTTT TRBD2 few TRBJ2-3 TRBV7-2
CASSNRGRKGNIQYF TGTGCCAGCAGCAACAGGGGGCGCAAAGGGAACATTCAGTACTTC TRBD1 . TRBJ2-4 TRBV11-2
CASSPTPGQGGGIQYF TGTGCCAGCAGCCCTACCCCGGGACAGGGAGGCGGCATTCAGTACTTC TRBD1 . TRBJ2-4 TRBV7-2
CASSGWGTGNNEQFF TGTGCCAGCAGCGGTTGGGGGACCGGAAACAATGAGCAGTTCTTC . . TRBJ2-1 TRBV5-4
CASSPDVGDEQFF TGTGCCAGCAGCCCAGACGTGGGAGATGAGCAGTTCTTC . many TRBJ2-1 TRBV11-2
CASSLGWGYEQFF TGTGCCAGCAGTTTAGGATGGGGTTATGAGCAGTTCTTC . few TRBJ2-1 TRBV27
CASTLGGLVETQYF TGTGCCAGCACTCTAGGGGGTCTGGTGGAGACCCAGTACTTC . . TRBJ2-5 TRBV6-2/TRBV6-3
CASSRTGSDYGYTF TGTGCCTCCTCCCGGACAGGGAGTGACTATGGCTACACCTTC TRBD1 many TRBJ1-2 TRBV30
CASLAGGEETQYF TGTGCCAGCCTAGCGGGGGGCGAAGAGACCCAGTACTTC TRBD2 few TRBJ2-5 TRBV2
CASSHNLQGYEQYF TGCGCCAGCAGCCACAACCTTCAGGGTTACGAGCAGTACTTC . . TRBJ2-7 TRBV4-1
CASSLPGRLYEQYF TGCGCCAGCAGCCTACCGGGACGGCTCTACGAGCAGTACTTC . many TRBJ2-7 TRBV10-2
CASSLAGTKQETQYF TGTGCCAGCAGTCTCGCCGGGACCAAGCAAGAGACCCAGTACTTC . few TRBJ2-5 TRBV7-3
CSVERGTDTQYF TGCAGCGTTGAGCGGGGCACAGATACGCAGTATTTT . . TRBJ2-3 TRBV29-1
CASSQEQDGTQYF TGTGCCAGCAGCCAAGAGCAGGATGGGACCCAGTACTTC . . TRBJ2-5 TRBV3-1
CASSNQGRDTQYF TGTGCCAGCTCGAACCAGGGGAGGGATACGCAGTATTTT . . TRBJ2-3 TRBV18
CSARDSGQGPKNIQYF TGCAGTGCTAGAGATTCGGGACAGGGGCCCAAAAACATTCAGTACTTC TRBD1 few TRBJ2-4 TRBV20-1